This is a list of T cell receptor beta chains from one sample in a study of neoadjuvant nivolumab and ipilimumab in lung cancer. Profiled with immunoSEQ multiplex PCR; TCRdb holds only in-frame clones, not every one. In the table there are some 43,000 clones, more than 85% of which are singletons. Specimen: blood, collected before neoadjuvant nivolumab, alone or with ipilimumab. The receptors derive from an adult with non-small cell lung cancer. Some clones in this sample may be carry-over from other donors' samples. Both conserved end residues are part of each CDR3. The D gene is left open where the match is weak. Clone size is shown for a subset of rows, as once, few, many or a class of expanded clone.

d_call	v_call	clone_size	j_call	cdr3_aa	cdr3_nt
NA	TRBV11-2	NA	TRBJ2-2	CASSPEGPRGELFF	TGTGCCAGCAGCCCCGAAGGCCCGAGAGGGGAGCTGTTTTTT
TRBD2	TRBV15	NA	TRBJ2-5	CATSRATSGPQETQYF	TGTGCCACCAGCAGAGCTACTAGCGGGCCCCAAGAGACCCAGTACTTC
NA	TRBV7-8	NA	TRBJ1-1	CASSSGVTEAFF	TGTGCCAGCAGCTCAGGGGTAACTGAAGCTTTCTTT
TRBD2	TRBV11-3	NA	TRBJ2-1	CASSLRGASGYNEQFF	TGTGCCAGCAGCCTTCGGGGGGCTAGCGGGTACAATGAGCAGTTCTTC
NA	TRBV7-9	NA	TRBJ2-3	CASSATGVVDTQYF	TGTGCCAGCAGCGCAACGGGGGTCGTGGATACGCAGTATTTT
NA	TRBV7-2	NA	TRBJ2-1	CASRNGNYEQFF	TGTGCCAGCAGGAACGGGAATTATGAGCAGTTCTTC
NA	TRBV5-1	NA	TRBJ1-2	CASSLEPSPGYGYTF	TGCGCCAGCAGCTTAGAACCTTCACCGGGCTATGGCTACACCTTC
NA	TRBV5-1	NA	TRBJ1-4	CASSSGLTNEKLFF	TGCGCCAGCAGCTCAGGGCTAACTAATGAAAAACTGTTTTTT
NA	TRBV5-8	NA	TRBJ2-6	CASRRGGGANVLTF	TGTGCCAGCAGAAGGGGCGGTGGGGCCAACGTCCTGACTTTC
TRBD2	TRBV19	NA	TRBJ2-5	CASSWTSGRQETQYF	TGTGCCAGTAGTTGGACTAGCGGGAGGCAAGAGACCCAGTACTTC
TRBD2	TRBV11-1	NA	TRBJ2-2	CASSLTVASGGGELFF	TGTGCCAGCAGCTTAACGGTTGCTAGCGGTGGGGGGGAGCTGTTTTTT
NA	TRBV4-3	NA	TRBJ1-5	CASSQDQGYSNQPQHF	TGCGCCAGCAGCCAAGATCAGGGATATAGCAATCAGCCCCAGCATTTT
TRBD2	TRBV5-1	NA	TRBJ2-7	CASSLASGTIYEQYF	TGCGCCAGCAGCTTAGCTAGCGGGACCATCTACGAGCAGTACTTC
NA	TRBV29-1	NA	TRBJ1-1	CSVGKNTEAFF	TGCAGCGTTGGTAAGAACACTGAAGCTTTCTTT
TRBD2	TRBV2	NA	TRBJ2-3	CASMPSGMTDTQYF	TGTGCCAGCATGCCTAGCGGGATGACAGATACGCAGTATTTT
NA	TRBV20-1	NA	TRBJ1-2	CSTDRAGYTF	TGCAGTACGGACAGAGCTGGCTACACCTTC
NA	TRBV2	NA	TRBJ2-2	CARGNPGATGELFF	TGTGCCAGGGGGAACCCGGGGGCCACCGGGGAGCTGTTTTTT
NA	TRBV5-4	NA	TRBJ1-4	CASSETREEKLFF	TGTGCCAGCAGCGAAACCAGGGAGGAAAAACTGTTTTTT
NA	TRBV10-2	NA	TRBJ2-5	CASSDRAFQETQYF	TGCGCCAGCAGTGATCGGGCGTTTCAAGAGACCCAGTACTTC
NA	TRBV7-2	once	TRBJ2-5	CASSLPGVGETQYF	TGTGCCAGCAGCTTACCGGGGGTTGGGGAGACCCAGTACTTC
TRBD1	TRBV5-4	NA	TRBJ2-7	CASSPTGLYEQYF	TGCGCCAGCAGCCCGACAGGGCTCTACGAGCAGTACTTC
TRBD1	TRBV5-4	NA	TRBJ2-5	CASSFRGQRETQYF	TGTGCCAGCAGCTTTAGGGGGCAGAGGGAGACCCAGTACTTC
NA	TRBV6-5	NA	TRBJ2-1	CASSYSPGDNEQFF	TGTGCCAGCAGTTACTCCCCAGGGGACAATGAGCAGTTCTTC
NA	TRBV7-2	NA	TRBJ1-2	CASSQRSDYGYTF	TGTGCCAGCAGCCAGCGGAGTGACTATGGCTACACCTTC
TRBD2	TRBV5-4	NA	TRBJ2-3	CASSLGMGLAGTDTQYF	TGTGCCAGCAGCTTGGGGATGGGACTAGCGGGAACAGATACGCAGTATTTT
TRBD2	TRBV27	NA	TRBJ2-7	CASSHRGLAKGPYEQYF	TGTGCCAGCAGCCATAGGGGACTAGCCAAGGGCCCCTACGAGCAGTACTTC
TRBD2	TRBV7-6	NA	TRBJ2-7	CASSLEGGRPHEQYF	TGTGCCAGCAGCTTAGAGGGCGGGAGGCCCCACGAGCAGTACTTC
TRBD2	TRBV4-1	NA	TRBJ2-5	CASSQDLSSGIETQYF	TGCGCCAGCAGCCAAGATCTGTCTAGCGGGATTGAGACCCAGTACTTC
TRBD1	TRBV7-9	NA	TRBJ1-5	CASSPQGGGDQPQHF	TGTGCCAGCAGCCCCCAGGGGGGGGGCGATCAGCCCCAGCATTTT
NA	TRBV10-3	NA	TRBJ1-1	CAIRWAGSEAFF	TGTGCCATCAGGTGGGCAGGCAGCGAGGCTTTCTTT
TRBD2	TRBV29-1	NA	TRBJ2-3	CSVDGLGGRTYTQYF	TGCAGCGTTGACGGGTTGGGCGGGAGAACGTATACGCAGTATTTT
TRBD1	TRBV7-9	NA	TRBJ2-1	CASSTGTGAIGEQFF	TGTGCCAGCAGCACCGGGACAGGGGCAATCGGTGAGCAGTTCTTC